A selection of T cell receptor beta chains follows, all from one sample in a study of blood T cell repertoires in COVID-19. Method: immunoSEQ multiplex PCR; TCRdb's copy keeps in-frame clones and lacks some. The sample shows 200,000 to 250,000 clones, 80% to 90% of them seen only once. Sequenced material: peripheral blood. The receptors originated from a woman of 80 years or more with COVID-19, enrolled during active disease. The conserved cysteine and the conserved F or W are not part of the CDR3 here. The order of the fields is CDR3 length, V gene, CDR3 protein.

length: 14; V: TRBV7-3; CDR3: ASSLRPSGKTDTQY
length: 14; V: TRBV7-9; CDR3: ASSSRGRKATGELF
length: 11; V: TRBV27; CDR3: ASKRLAEETQY
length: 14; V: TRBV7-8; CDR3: ASSLRAGWSTDTQY
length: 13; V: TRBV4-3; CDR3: ASSPRQGALNEQF
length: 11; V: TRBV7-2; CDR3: ASTLLAGETQY
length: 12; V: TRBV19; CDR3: ASTPRSSNQPQH
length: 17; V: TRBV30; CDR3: AWSVTGLAGGRPYNEQF
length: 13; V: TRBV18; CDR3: ASSPGTGNNFGYT
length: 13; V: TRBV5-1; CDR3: ASSIAGGLGYEQY
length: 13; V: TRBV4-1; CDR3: ASTDLTGVWTEAF
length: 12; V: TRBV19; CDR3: ASSQLLTVGEQF
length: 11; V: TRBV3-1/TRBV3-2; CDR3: ASSLLGSVEQF
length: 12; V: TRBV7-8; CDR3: ASRERGPYNEQF
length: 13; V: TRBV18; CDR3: ASSPPPRGNQPQH
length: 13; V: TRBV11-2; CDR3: ASSTLTGRNTEAF
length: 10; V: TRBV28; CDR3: ASTPGSGGYT
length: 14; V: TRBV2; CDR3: ASRRGGTSGWGELF
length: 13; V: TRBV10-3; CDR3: AISDPGQGSSGYT
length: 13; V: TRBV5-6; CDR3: ASSRGEGRADTQY
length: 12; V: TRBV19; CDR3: ASSIVAGVDTQY
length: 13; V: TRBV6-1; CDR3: ASSDYPGTAWEAF
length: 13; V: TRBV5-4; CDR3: ASSRDSRAGTEAF
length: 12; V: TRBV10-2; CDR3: ASSEPARTDPLH
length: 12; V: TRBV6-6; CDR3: ASSPEGLKYEQY
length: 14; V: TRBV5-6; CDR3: ASSLGTGQGIQPQH
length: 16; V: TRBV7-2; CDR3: ASSLRSAGGTYQETQY
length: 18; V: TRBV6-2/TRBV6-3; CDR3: ASSRPLGLAGGGFYNEQF
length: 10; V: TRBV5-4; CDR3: ASSLDRLSYT
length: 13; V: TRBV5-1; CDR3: ASSLESGSMKTQY
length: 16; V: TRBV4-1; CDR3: ASSQEFYSSGVGTEAF
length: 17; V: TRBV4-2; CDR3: ASSYRLAVGRSGANVLT
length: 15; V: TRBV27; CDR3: ASSEQGAKSSGNTIY
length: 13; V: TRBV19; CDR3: ASSIRAGPGQPQH
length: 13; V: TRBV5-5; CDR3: ASSPQTGLWTEAF
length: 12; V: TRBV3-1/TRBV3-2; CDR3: ASSPSRDNGIQY
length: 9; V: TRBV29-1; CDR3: SATVNYGYT
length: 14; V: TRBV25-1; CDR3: ASRASGGRINTEAF
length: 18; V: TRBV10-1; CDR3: ASSKIDSRRLAENTGELF
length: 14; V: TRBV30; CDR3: AWSVLGQGDNQPQH
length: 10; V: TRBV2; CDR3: ASSGTGYEQF
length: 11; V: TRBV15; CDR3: ATSVGGDYGYT